This T cell receptor (beta chain) originates from a study of T cells in Graves' hyperthyroidism and ophthalmopathy (dated by TCRdb to the late 2010s). For the wider study: Peripheral blood samples were taken at initial diagnosis, before any treatment was given. To identify TCR V-J signatures that set the groups apart, the researchers used a discovery cohort of 100 patients, made up of around 42 with Graves' ophthalmopathy and some 60 with stable Graves' hyperthyroidism. Prospective prediction of ophthalmopathy was tested in an independent validation cohort consisting of 18 hyperthyroidism patients and approximately 16 patients who later progressed to ophthalmopathy. The roughly 100 discovery patients were divided at random into training and test sets in a 7:3 ratio. Thyroid tissue and blood T-cell repertoires from more than five Graves' hyperthyroidism patients were also compared in the study. After sampling, hyperthyroidism patients received methimazole starting at 30 mg daily, and ophthalmopathy patients received high-dose intravenous methylprednisolone. The paper reports TCR Vbeta CDR3 sequencing of roughly 140 peripheral blood samples: 40 or so ophthalmopathy, under 80 hyperthyroidism and around 17 progressor patients. Overall study results and their limits: Most expanded thyroid clonotypes (frequency above 0.001) were also detected in blood, suggesting blood repertoires may reflect thyroid immune responses. Ophthalmopathy was separated from stable hyperthyroidism by a 13 V-J signature model, with 87.88% sensitivity and about 81% specificity obtained in cross-validation and 80%/75% obtained in testing. Sample size was not statistically predetermined, and blinding of investigators to group allocation was not performed. In validation, the model predicted progression to ophthalmopathy with over 60% sensitivity and 72.22% specificity, a median of about 6.7 months before onset.

Concerning this clonotype itself: The target of this receptor is not known. The input lacks base qualities; no much larger clone sits a single base away.

The TCR beta CDR3 regions were amplified from RNA transcripts. The first round of RT-PCR for the TCR CDR3 was performed with the HTBI primer set and the Qiagen OneStep RT-PCR kit. Libraries were constructed in a second round of multiplex PCR, after which size selection and purification were performed. Libraries were sequenced paired-end with 100 bp reads on an Illumina HiSeq2000. From the authors' description of their analysis: SOAPnuke was used to process the raw data, throwing out any read that contained adapters or uncalled bases, had a mean Phred below 15, or lacked an exact constant-primer or identifier match. COPE v1.2.5 was used to merge the high-quality paired reads, and each unique nucleotide sequence was defined as a clonotype. MiTCR v1.1 was used to align the clonotypes against IMGT TRBV, TRBD and TRBJ reference segments. Only V-J combinations with frequency above 0.0001, covering about 99% of repertoires, were analysed. The TCS score was defined as F50 (clonal expansion) divided by E x V (chaos), with BLOSUM62-based TCRdist calculated between CDR3 peptides within each V-J. Welch's t-statistics and random forest reduced around 550 V-J features to roughly 13, which were used in a naive Bayes classifier (R e1071). Through fastp at Q25 and MiXCR, TCRdb rebuilt clones from the public reads, retaining in-frame beta chains. Rows with one shared CDR3 protein collapse into an entry with the most common genes and DNA. TCRdb, not the authors, supplied the V and J calls. This sample gives 600,000 to 650,000 distinct CDR3 sequences in total; roughly 20% of them show up just once. Under 35% of the sample rests with the top ten.

Moderately to severely active disease, a Clinical Activity Score of at least 3, a NOSPECS grade of at least 4, and a duration under 3 months were present in ophthalmopathy patients. The study excluded patients with uncontrolled infections, other autoimmune diseases, pregnancy or lactation. Diagnoses relied on clinical symptoms, serum thyroxine and TRAb, thyroid ultrasound and orbital computed tomography. PBMCs were isolated from about 10 ml of fresh peripheral blood by Ficoll-Paque density gradient centrifugation. Trizol reagent was used to extract total RNA, and RNA quality was then checked on an Agilent 2100 Bioanalyzer. CDR1 is given as KGHDR and CDR2 as SFDVKD, both from the germline V gene. For this chain, trimming is 4 bases at the V end and 3 bases at the J end, and the number of junction bases without a gene match is 10. The CDR3 runs 16 residues from the cysteine to the phenylalanine. Left in the record is the CDR3 DNA by itself, 48 bases read in frame from the first base.

The TCR originated in a man between 25 and 39 years old with Graves' ophthalmopathy. The sample was blood. The chain is assembled from TRBV24-1 and TRBJ2-5; 7 of the junction bases match TRBD1. The sequenced DNA: TGTGCCACCAGTGACGGGACAGACTCTTTAAAAGAGACCCAGTACTTC. This translates into CATSDGTDSLKETQYF.